These 10 T cell receptor beta chains originate from one sample sequenced in a study of blood T cell repertoires in COVID-19. This table comes from immunoSEQ multiplex PCR, and its TCRdb copy is limited to in-frame clones, with some not included. The sample holds 200,000 to 250,000 clones, 84% seen once. The sequencing input was peripheral blood. The receptor source for this set is a woman aged 80 or older with COVID-19, enrolled during active disease.

The V and J genes are TRBV6-4 and TRBJ1-2; D is possibly TRBD1 (6 bases). The CDR3 totals 15 residues. Germline V lookup: CDR1 MRHNA, CDR2 SNTAGT. V lost 2 bases to trimming and J lost 9 bases, with 19 bases between them. CDR3 DNA: TGTGCCAGCAGTGACAATTACAGGGCAAAGACGAGCTACACCTTC. As protein: CASSDNYRAKTSYTF.

The chain employs TRBV6-2 or TRBV6-3 and TRBJ1-2, with 8 bases fitting TRBD1. The germline V gene encodes CDR1 MNHEY and CDR2 SVGEGT. After removal of 4 bases from V and 5 bases from J, the junction contained 3 bases not matched to a gene. The CDR3 totals 13 residues. Here the CDR3 reads CASSLGQVYGYTF. DNA of the CDR3: TGTGCCAGCAGTTTGGGACAGGTTTATGGCTACACCTTC.

This clone has more than one count but fewer than ten. The CDR3 nucleotides are TGTGCCAGCTCACCGGAGGGCCGAGGGTACGAGCAGTACTTC. Protein product: CASSPEGRGYEQYF. The chain combines TRBV18 with TRBJ2-7, with D maybe TRBD2 (6 bases). Looked up from germline, CDR1 is KGHSH and CDR2 is LQKENI. The CDR3 is 14 residues long. V was clipped by 3 bases and J by 4 bases, with 13 bases between them.

This clone was observed a single time. The V gene is TRBV5-4, the J gene TRBJ1-1; 8 positions agree with TRBD1. The V and J ends lost 4 bases and 3 bases, in that order; junction bases with no gene match: 8. The CDR3 extends over 15 amino acids. Looked up from germline, CDR1 is SGHNT and CDR2 is YYREEE (reference sequence). The CDR3 is CASSQKQGEDTEAFF. CDR3 nucleotides: TGTGCCAGCAGCCAGAAACAGGGGGAGGACACTGAAGCTTTCTTT.

The chain carries TRBV6-5 and TRBJ1-4; D gene ambiguous. Germline V gives CDR1 MNHEY, CDR2 SVGAGI. CDR3 length equals 12 residues. Trimming stripped 7 bases from V and 8 bases from J, with 11 bases between. The CDR3 loop is CASIDEVEKLFF. The CDR3 DNA is TGTGCCAGCATCGATGAGGTAGAAAAACTGTTTTTT.

V usage is TRBV14 and J usage is TRBJ2-3, with D perhaps TRBD1 (6 bases). The V end lost 5 bases, the J end lost 6 bases, and 9 bases lay between the germline ends. Germline V gives CDR1 SGHDN, CDR2 FVKESK. This CDR3 spans 12 amino acids. The chain's CDR3 is CASSSDRDTQYF. The CDR3 DNA reads as TGTGCCAGCAGCTCCGACAGGGATACGCAGTATTTT.

The chain couples TRBV27 to TRBJ1-4, with D hard to call. Germline assignment: CDR1 MNHEY and CDR2 SMNVEV (reference sequence). The CDR3 has 15 amino acids. The germline V and J ends were trimmed by 8 bases and 7 bases, with 20 bases remaining between them. The CDR3 coding sequence is TGTGCCAGCCAGATGGCGCCCGTGGCGGTTGAAAAACTGTTTTTT. This gives the protein CASQMAPVAVEKLFF.

CDR3 nucleotide sequence: TGCGCCAGCAGCCCGAGACAGGGGGCGGAAGGCTACACCTTC. Translated, it gives CASSPRQGAEGYTF. The chain combines TRBV5-1 with TRBJ1-2; TRBD1 matches 10 bases. V was pared by 4 bases and J by 8 bases, with 8 bases of the junction left unmatched. Germline CDR1 and CDR2: SGHRS and YFSETQ. This CDR3 has 14 residues.

This clone appeared a few times. The chain carries TRBV21-1 and TRBJ1-6; the DNA was not used to check the table's D call, TRBD1. TRBV21-1 is marked as a pseudogene. The CDR3 totals 16 residues. The CDR3 is CASSNLTGRPSSPLHF. CDR3 bases: TGTGCCAGCAGCAACCTGACAGGGCGGCCCAGTTCACCCCTCCACTTT.

The chain uses TRBV5-1 and TRBJ2-5, with 8 bases fitting TRBD2. Germline CDR1 reads SGHRS; CDR2 reads YFSETQ. The CDR3 consists of 15 residues. The J segment lost 4 bases and the V segment lost 0 bases, leaving 5 bases of the junction unmatched. The CDR3 DNA follows: TGCGCCAGCAGCTTGGGGGCTAGCGGGCTAGAGACCCAGTACTTC. Translating it yields CASSLGASGLETQYF. The variable domain in full, with the rest retrieved from reference TRBV5-1 and TRBJ2-5, is KAGVTQTPRYLIKTRGQQVTLSCSPISGHRSVSWYQQTPGQGLQFLFEYFSETQRNKGNFPGRFSGRQFSNSRSEMNVSTLELGDSALYLCASSLGASGLETQYFGPGTRLLVL.